This TCR beta chain originates from a study of shared clonotypes between healthy human individuals. Study findings and constraints: Since donors were few, the genetic and exposure-history diversity represented was limited. Across a handful of donors, naive CD4 shared around 5%, naive CD8 more than 3%, memory CD4 over 2%, memory CD8 about 0.4%.

Cells designated naive CD8 were CD45RO-negative and were positively selected for CCR7, with terminally differentiated effector memory CD45RA+ cells excluded. Execution of the assay was at deep level. The assay was immunoSEQ multiplex PCR, and TCRdb's table has in-frame clones only and misses some. The repertoire has over 2 million clones, about 94% of them found once; the top ten carry 0.85% to 1.2%. As concerns this clone: The antigen is undetermined.

The receptor was isolated from a man aged 18-30 years in good health. Sequencing used naive CD8+ T cells sorted from blood.

The CDR3 DNA follows: TGTGCCAGTAGTATAGATCGTTGGACCTCCACAAATGAGCAGTTCTTC. Protein product: CASSIDRWTSTNEQFF. The chain carries TRBV19 and TRBJ2-1; D gene ambiguous. Germline CDR1 reads LNHDA; CDR2 reads SQIVND (reference sequence). This CDR3 has 16 residues. The V end lost 0 bases, the J end lost 7 bases, and 16 bases lay between the germline ends.